These 26 T cell receptor beta chains were all obtained from the same sample, sequenced in a study of cytomegalovirus exposure and HLA in healthy donors (dated by TCRdb to 2015 to 2018). Preparation of the library involved the immunoSEQ multiplex PCR assay. For the multiplex PCR, a mixture combining 60 forward primers for TCR Vbeta segments and 13 reverse primers for TCR Jbeta segments was used. TCRdb's version of the immuneACCESS table is confined to in-frame rearrangements and falls short of the full clone set. An unresolved V gene accounts for under half of the shortfall where checked; the remainder is of unknown origin. A total of around 210,000 clones appear in this sample, about 77% of them only once. About 0.5% of the sample comes from the top ten. What was sequenced was PBMCs. All receptors come from a boy aged 5-17 years in good health and CMV-seronegative.

This chain uses TRBV30 with TRBJ2-7; 7 nucleotides match TRBD1. Germline V gives CDR1 GTSNPN, CDR2 SVGIG (reference sequence). The CDR3 spans 13 residues. The V segment lost 0 bases and the J segment 6 bases; nucleotides outside the gene matches: 5. The chain's CDR3 is CAWSVSGGCEQYF. CDR3 DNA: TGTGCCTGGAGTGTTTCAGGGGGTTGCGAGCAGTACTTC.

On this clone: Because the CDR3 is missing its conserved closing phenylalanine or tryptophan, this is likely a read error. This chain joins TRBV6-5 and TRBJ1-1; 8 nucleotides line up with TRBD1. Germline lookup yields CDR1 MNHEY and CDR2 SVGAGI. The CDR3 runs 13 residues. V was pared by 4 bases and J by 5 bases, with 3 bases of the junction left unmatched. The CDR3, as DNA: TGTGCCAGCAGTTCCAACAGGGGGACTGAAGCTTTCCTT. Protein product: CASSSNRGTEAFL.

This clone came up a few times. CDR3 region: CASSPQGPIAFF. DNA of the CDR3: TGTGCCAGCAGTCCACAGGGGCCGATAGCTTTCTTT. The chain joins TRBV11-3 to TRBJ1-1; 7 bases fit TRBD1. The CDR3 sequence is 12 residues long. The germline V gene has CDR1 SGHNT and CDR2 YENEEA. Trimming cost V 6 bases and J 10 bases; bases outside gene matches: 8.

This clone showed up just a few times. The chain couples TRBV29-1 to TRBJ2-7, with 8 bases identical to TRBD1. Germline-derived CDR1 and CDR2 are SQVTM and ANQGSEA. This CDR3 contains 14 residues. The ends lost 3 bases at V and 2 bases at J; junction bases unmatched: 6. The CDR3 DNA sequence: TGCAGCGTTGATGCAGGGGGCACACCCTACGAGCAGTACTTC. It translates to CSVDAGGTPYEQYF.

This chain connects TRBV7-8 to TRBJ1-4; TRBD1 aligns across 8 bases. Trimming cost V 5 bases and J 7 bases; bases outside gene matches: 9. From germline, CDR1 is SGHVS and CDR2 FQNEAQ. The CDR3 loop spans 15 amino acids. The CDR3, as DNA: TGTGCCAGCAGCCTACAGGACAGGGAGGTTGAAAAACTGTTTTTT. This translates into CASSLQDREVEKLFF. Supplemented by reference TRBV7-8 and TRBJ1-4, the full variable domain reads GAGVSQSPRYKVAKRGQDVALRCDPISGHVSLFWYQQALGQGPEFLTYFQNEAQLDKSGLPSDRFFAERPEGSVSTLKIQRTQQEDSAVYLCASSLQDREVEKLFFGSGTQLSVL.

This sequence joins TRBV2 and TRBJ2-3; D may be TRBD2 (5 bases). CDR3 length: 15 amino acids. The germline CDR1 and CDR2 sequences are SNHLY and FYNNEI. V was shortened by 8 bases and J by 0 bases, with 15 bases between the two germline ends. CDR3 nucleotide sequence: TGTGCCAGCTCTACGGGGAATCCTAGCACAGATACGCAGTATTTT. It specifies CASSTGNPSTDTQYF.

This chain links TRBV18 with TRBJ2-7; 10 bases are a match to TRBD2. Looked up from germline, CDR1 is KGHSH and CDR2 is LQKENI. Losses at the gene ends were 1 base for V and 3 bases for J; bases not matched to a gene: 3. The length of the CDR3 is 15 residues. CDR3: CASSPQSSGGYEQYF. CDR3 coding DNA: TGTGCCAGCTCACCACAGTCTAGCGGGGGCTACGAGCAGTACTTC.

DNA for the CDR3: TGTGCCGTTGGACTAGCGGGGTCTAGCACAGATACGCAGTATTTT. This gives the protein CAVGLAGSSTDTQYF. The chain employs TRBV10-3 and TRBJ2-3; 12 bases fit TRBD2. Germline loops: CDR1 ENHRY, CDR2 SYGVKD. The junction had 6 bases not matched to a gene; V was cut back by 11 bases and J by 0 bases. CDR3 length: 15 amino acids.

The rearrangement joins TRBV9 to TRBJ2-2; TRBD2 matches 9 bases. With V trimmed by 0 bases and J by 4 bases, 4 bases remained unmatched. This CDR3 contains 16 residues. Looked up from germline, CDR1 is SGDLS and CDR2 is YYNGEE. The CDR3 DNA reads TGTGCCAGCAGCGTAGAATTAGCGGGAGTCACCGGGGAGCTGTTTTTT. Translating it yields CASSVELAGVTGELFF. Supplemented by reference TRBV9 and TRBJ2-2, the full variable domain reads DSGVTQTPKHLITATGQRVTLRCSPRSGDLSVYWYQQSLDQGLQFLIQYYNGEERAKGNILERFSAQQFPDLHSELNLSSLELGDSALYFCASSVELAGVTGELFFGEGSRLTVL.

The V and J genes are TRBV5-4 and TRBJ2-3, with 8 positions matching TRBD1. The CDR3 consists of 15 residues. Germline loops: CDR1 SGHNT, CDR2 YYREEE (reference sequence). V lost 4 bases and J lost 6; bases outside the gene matches: 10. CDR3 nucleotides: TGTGCCAGCAGCCCGGTAGGCAGGGACAGGGATACGCAGTATTTT. Translated, it gives CASSPVGRDRDTQYF.

This chain links TRBV7-2 with TRBJ2-7; D is possibly TRBD2 (6 bases). The CDR3 is 15 residues long. Germline assignment: CDR1 SGHTA and CDR2 FQGNSA. V was cut by 1 base and J by 3 bases, with 13 bases left in between. The CDR3, as DNA: TGTGCCAGCAGCTTAGTCGACGGGAGCCTCTACGAGCAGTACTTC. Protein product: CASSLVDGSLYEQYF.

The gene calls are TRBV5-1 and TRBJ1-2; D gene uncertain. CDR1 and CDR2 from the germline V gene are SGHRS and YFSETQ. There are 14 residues in the CDR3. V gave up 4 bases and J gave up 2 bases, with 12 bases separating them. The CDR3 nucleotides read TGCGCCAGCAGCCCACTCACGGGGAACTATGGCTACACCTTC. Residues: CASSPLTGNYGYTF.

The DNA for the CDR3 is TGTGCCAGCAGCTTGGAGCCAACAGGGGGTATAGACACCATATATTTT. Protein product: CASSLEPTGGIDTIYF. The rearrangement joins TRBV5-4 to TRBJ1-3; TRBD1 aligns across 8 bases. This CDR3 has 16 amino acids. Germline V gives CDR1 SGHNT, CDR2 YYREEE (reference sequence). J lost 8 bases, V lost 0 bases, and 10 bases had no gene match.

This clone was picked up one time. The V and J genes are TRBV30 and TRBJ1-1; TRBD1 might be the D (6 bases). Germline V gene sequence: CDR1 GTSNPN, CDR2 SVGIG (reference sequence). CDR3 length: 15 amino acids. V dropped 4 bases and J dropped 8 bases, with 23 bases sitting between them. The CDR3 reads CAWTIGMGGAREAFF. The CDR3 region has the DNA TGTGCCTGGACCATAGGGATGGGGGGGGCGCGCGAAGCTTTCTTT.

This clone has only a few counts. This CDR3 reads CASSYEGAAYEQYF. CDR3 sequence (DNA): TGTGCCAGCAGTTACGAGGGGGCCGCCTACGAGCAGTACTTC. The chain recombines TRBV6-5 with TRBJ2-7, with 7 bases matching TRBD1. The CDR3 consists of 14 residues. Germline CDR1 reads MNHEY; CDR2 reads SVGAGI. J gave up 2 bases and V 2 bases, and 3 bases lay outside the gene matches.

The genes are TRBV19 and TRBJ1-4; 9 bases agree with TRBD1. V lost 4 bases to trimming and J lost 8 bases; unmatched junction nucleotides: 11. Germline CDR1 is LNHDA and CDR2 is SQIVND (reference sequence). This CDR3 has 16 residues. CDR3 DNA: TGTGCCAGTAGTACCGGAGGACAGGGGTTCGGGGAAAAACTGTTTTTT. Protein sequence: CASSTGGQGFGEKLFF.

The rearrangement links TRBV19 to TRBJ2-2, with 11 bases aligning to TRBD2. The CDR3 has 15 residues. V shed 7 bases and J 7 bases; nucleotides not matched to a gene: 8. Germline values: CDR1 LNHDA, CDR2 SQIVND (reference sequence). CDR3 nucleotide sequence: TGTGCCAGTACTCGGACTAGCGGGTTAAGCGGGGAGCTGTTTTTT. This translates into CASTRTSGLSGELFF.

The rearrangement uses TRBV6-6 and TRBJ2-7; 10 bases are shared with TRBD1. Unmatched junction bases numbered 4, after V lost 5 bases and J lost 0 bases. The germline V gene has CDR1 MNHNY and CDR2 SVGAGI (reference sequence). The CDR3 runs to 15 residues. CDR3 nucleotides: TGTGCCAGCAGTCGCCGGACAGGGGGCTCCTACGAGCAGTACTTC. Its translation is CASSRRTGGSYEQYF.

The CDR3 spells CASSLVSSGVNEQFF. In DNA form, the CDR3 reads TGTGCCAGCAGCTTAGTGTCTAGCGGGGTCAATGAGCAGTTCTTC. The genes are TRBV7-8 and TRBJ2-1, with 9 bases that match TRBD2. V lost 1 base, J lost 6 bases, and 4 bases stayed unmatched. The CDR3 extends over 15 amino acids. Germline lookup yields CDR1 SGHVS and CDR2 FQNEAQ.

The J gene is TRBJ1-2, the V gene TRBV19; D possibly corresponds to TRBD1 (6 bases). Trimming removed 5 bases from V and 5 bases from J, with 9 bases in between. CDR3 size: 12 residues. Germline CDR1 is LNHDA and CDR2 is SQIVND (reference sequence). The CDR3 sequence: CASSDDRYGYTF. The CDR3 nucleotides read TGTGCCAGTAGTGACGACAGGTATGGCTACACCTTC.

This clone was seen only once. The rearrangement uses TRBV10-3 and TRBJ2-7; a possible D gene is TRBD2 (6 bases). Trimming pared 8 bases from V and 0 bases from J, leaving 14 bases between. Per germline, CDR1 ENHRY and CDR2 SYGVKD. The CDR3 runs to 14 residues. The CDR3 here is CAIGGLPSSYEQYF. CDR3 DNA sequence: TGTGCCATCGGGGGACTCCCGAGCTCCTACGAGCAGTACTTC.

The V and J genes are TRBV6-4 and TRBJ2-3; D possibly corresponds to TRBD2 (6 bases). The CDR3 covers 15 residues. Germline CDR1 reads MRHNA; CDR2 reads SNTAGT. V lost 3 bases and J lost 2, with 12 bases in between. The CDR3 sequence is CASSEGRGSTDTQYF. CDR3 DNA: TGTGCCAGCAGTGAGGGGCGGGGATCCACAGATACGCAGTATTTT.

V usage is TRBV5-8 and J usage is TRBJ2-3, with TRBD1 identical over 8 bases. CDR1 SGHTS and CDR2 YDEGEE come from the germline V gene. CDR3 length equals 15 residues. J was trimmed by 4 bases and V by 4 bases; bases with no gene match: 8. Here the CDR3 reads CASSPDRGGADTQYF. CDR3 nucleotide sequence: TGTGCCAGCAGCCCCGACAGGGGCGGCGCAGATACGCAGTATTTT. The whole variable domain, remainder taken from reference TRBV5-8 and TRBJ2-3, is EAGVTQSPTHLIKTRGQQATLRCSPISGHTSVYWYQQALGLGLQFLLWYDEGEERNRGNFPPRFSGRQFPNYSSELNVNALELEDSALYLCASSPDRGGADTQYFGPGTRLTVL.

This chain uses TRBV19 with TRBJ2-3; 7 nucleotides align to TRBD2. V lost 10 bases and J lost 1; bases outside the gene matches: 14. This CDR3 spans 16 amino acids. Germline CDR1 LNHDA, CDR2 SQIVND (reference sequence). CDR3 nucleotides: TGTGCCACCCAAAGATGGACGGGAGGCGGCACAGATACGCAGTATTTT. This codes for CATQRWTGGGTDTQYF.

The chain uses TRBV29-1 and TRBJ2-3; D perhaps matches TRBD1 (5 bases). CDR3 length: 15 residues. Germline values: CDR1 SQVTM, CDR2 ANQGSEA. V was trimmed by 2 bases and J by 0 bases, leaving 12 bases between them. Here the CDR3 reads CSVELRGTSTDTQYF. The CDR3 DNA sequence: TGCAGCGTTGAACTTAGGGGAACTAGCACAGATACGCAGTATTTT.

V and J are TRBV11-3 and TRBJ1-5, with D uncertain. CDR1 is SGHNT and CDR2 is YENEEA in the germline V gene. Trimming shortened V by 1 base and J by 5 bases, and 9 bases separated the two germline ends. This CDR3 is built from 14 residues. This CDR3 reads CASSLGGLDQPQHF. The CDR3 DNA reads TGTGCCAGCAGCTTAGGCGGGCTCGATCAGCCCCAGCATTTT. The full variable domain, in which reference TRBV11-3 and TRBJ1-5 provide the parts outside the CDR3, is EAGVVQSPRYKIIEKKQPVAFWCNPISGHNTLYWYLQNLGQGPELLIRYENEEAVDDSQLPKDRFSAERLKGVDSTLKIQPAELGDSAVYLCASSLGGLDQPQHFGDGTRLSIL.